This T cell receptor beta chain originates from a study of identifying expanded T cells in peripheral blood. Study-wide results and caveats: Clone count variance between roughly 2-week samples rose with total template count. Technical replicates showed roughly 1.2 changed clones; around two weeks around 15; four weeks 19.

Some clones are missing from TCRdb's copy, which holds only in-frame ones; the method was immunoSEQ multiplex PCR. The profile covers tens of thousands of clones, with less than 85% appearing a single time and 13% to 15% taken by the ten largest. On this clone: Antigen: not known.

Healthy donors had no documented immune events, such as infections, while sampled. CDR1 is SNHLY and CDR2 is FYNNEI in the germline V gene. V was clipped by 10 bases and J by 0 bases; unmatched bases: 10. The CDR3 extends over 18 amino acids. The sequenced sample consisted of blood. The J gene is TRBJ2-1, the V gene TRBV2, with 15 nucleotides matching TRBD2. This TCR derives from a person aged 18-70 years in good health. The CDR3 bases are TGTGCCAACACGGGACTAGCGGGAGGCTCGAGCTCCTACAATGAGCAGTTCTTC. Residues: CANTGLAGGSSSYNEQFF.